There are a few counts of the clone carrying this T cell receptor (beta chain). The data are from a study of control samples from healthy donors and cancer patients. The repertoire was sequenced with immunoSEQ multiplex PCR; TCRdb's copy has only in-frame clones and lacks some. The table has under 150,000 clones, roughly 92% seen once. Sequencing used blood. This sequence was found in a man aged 25 to 45 in good health.

The CDR3 spells CASSSSSGNEQFF. The CDR3 DNA reads as TGTGCCAGCAGCTCCTCTAGCGGGAATGAGCAGTTCTTC. This chain connects TRBV7-2 to TRBJ2-1; 8 bases line up with TRBD2. The V gene end was trimmed by 4 bases and the J gene end by 7 bases; junction bases not matched to a gene: 3. The CDR3 runs 13 residues. The germline CDR1 and CDR2 sequences are SGHTA and FQGNSA.